This T cell receptor beta chain derives from a study of human versus mouse CDR3 diversity and MHC coevolution. Whole-study context: Each sample yielded about 5.5 x 10^6 to 1.6 x 10^7 valid reads.

Some clones are missing from TCRdb's copy, which holds only in-frame ones; the method was immunoSEQ multiplex PCR. The table lists over 60,000 clones, roughly 90% of them singletons. Whole-study results and caveats: Humans had the largest estimated TCR beta repertoire, 1.5 million to 2 million clonotypes.

This clone was observed once. Its antigen is unknown. Specimen: naive CD4+ T cells from blood. Specified subset: CD45RO-negative CD62L-positive naive CD4 T cells. The receptor was derived from a person aged 25 to 75 in good health.

The chain's CDR3 is CASSLALLAAGPDSPDTQYF. CDR3 bases: TGCGCCAGCAGCTTGGCCTTACTAGCGGCCGGCCCAGATTCACCCGATACGCAGTATTTT. The gene calls are TRBV5-1 and TRBJ2-3; TRBD2 matches 8 bases. This CDR3 comprises 20 residues. Germline CDR1 and CDR2: SGHRS and YFSETQ. Trimming at V came to 0 bases and at J to 6 bases, leaving 21 bases not matched to a gene.